One and the same sample provided the 27 T cell receptor beta chains below, sequenced in a study of control samples from healthy donors and cancer patients. Here immunoSEQ multiplex PCR was the method, and the copy in TCRdb shows in-frame clones only, minus some. This sample has over 55,000 clones, with around 93% found just once. Sequencing used PBMCs. These receptors were obtained from a man younger than 40 with colorectal cancer.

The rearrangement joins TRBV6-5 to TRBJ1-1; no definite D call. There are 14 residues in the CDR3. With 6 bases removed from V and 3 bases from J, the gap between germline ends came to 14 bases. In germline, CDR1 is MNHEY, CDR2 SVGAGI. The CDR3 DNA sequence: TGTGCCAGCAGCCCCACGGCACACTACACTGAAGCTTTCTTT. This encodes CASSPTAHYTEAFF.

The genes are TRBV3-1 (or the pseudogene TRBV3-2) and TRBJ2-7, with D hard to call. CDR1 and CDR2 (germline): LGHDT, YNNKEL (reference sequence). CDR3 length: 14 residues. V was clipped by 0 bases and J by 4 bases, with 10 bases between them. CDR3 nucleotide sequence: TGTGCCAGCAGCCAAGACAGAGCGCAGTACGAGCAGTACTTC. Translation: CASSQDRAQYEQYF.

The chain joins TRBV11-2 to TRBJ2-3; D is possibly TRBD2 (5 bases). The germline gives CDR1 SGHAT, CDR2 FQNNGV. V lost 2 bases to trimming and J lost 6 bases, with 12 bases between them. This CDR3 comprises 14 residues. CDR3 nucleotide sequence: TGTGCCAGCAGCTTATGGATGGCGGGCGATACGCAGTATTTT. Amino acids: CASSLWMAGDTQYF.

The V and J genes are TRBV19 and TRBJ2-2, with a possible D match to TRBD1 (6 bases). The V end lost 6 bases, the J end lost 2 bases, and 13 bases lay between the germline ends. The CDR3 spans 15 residues. Germline CDR1 LNHDA, CDR2 SQIVND (reference sequence). In DNA form, the CDR3 reads TGTGCCAGTAGCGCCGGGACAAGAAACACCGGGGAGCTGTTTTTT. Residues: CASSAGTRNTGELFF.

The chain is built from TRBV7-6 and TRBJ1-5, with a tentative D call TRBD1 (6 bases). V dropped 1 base and J dropped 1 base, with 11 bases sitting between them. The CDR3 spans 16 residues. CDR1 is SGHVS, CDR2 FNYEAQ, per germline. In DNA form, the CDR3 reads TGTGCCAGCAGCTTAGGGGCCACAGGGAGCAATCAGCCCCAGCATTTT. It codes for CASSLGATGSNQPQHF.

This clone has just one count. The CDR3 reads CASSFRRDEQYV. CDR3 nucleotide sequence: TGTGCCAGCAGCTTCCGGAGGGACGAGCAGTACGTC. The chain combines TRBV5-5 with TRBJ2-7; possibly TRBD2 for D (6 bases). With 2 bases removed from V and 5 bases from J, the gap between germline ends came to 8 bases. Germline CDR1 reads SGHKS; CDR2 reads YYEKEE (reference sequence). The CDR3 is 12 residues long.

In its sample, this clone was seen a few times. The gene calls are TRBV6-1 and TRBJ2-7; 10 nucleotides match TRBD2. The CDR3 runs to 15 residues. V shed 3 bases and J 2 bases; nucleotides not matched to a gene: 4. From germline, CDR1 is MNHNS and CDR2 SASEGT. The CDR3 spells CASSDGLAGAYEQYV. The CDR3 DNA sequence: TGTGCCAGCAGTGATGGGCTAGCGGGGGCCTACGAGCAGTACGTC.

The V call is TRBV9, the J call TRBJ1-6; 7 positions agree with TRBD1. The CDR3 is 15 residues long. Germline V gene lookup returns CDR1 SGDLS and CDR2 YYNGEE. V lost 4 bases to trimming and J lost 4 bases; unmatched junction nucleotides: 5. The CDR3 nucleotides are TGTGCCAGCAGCCTTTGGGACAGATATAATTCACCCCTCCACTTT. It encodes CASSLWDRYNSPLHF.

The V gene is TRBV7-2, the J gene TRBJ1-1, with D perhaps matching TRBD1 (5 bases). Germline V gene sequence: CDR1 SGHTA, CDR2 FQGNSA. The CDR3 runs 16 residues. With 5 bases removed from V and 0 bases from J, the gap between germline ends came to 16 bases. As DNA, the CDR3 is TGTGCCAGCAGCCCCCAGGGCCCACCCCTGAACACTGAAGCTTTCTTT. Its translation is CASSPQGPPLNTEAFF.

The J gene is TRBJ1-2, the V gene TRBV19; 8 bases line up with TRBD1. CDR1 LNHDA and CDR2 SQIVND come from the germline V gene (reference sequence). The length of the CDR3 is 16 residues. Trimming removed 6 bases from V and 3 bases from J; junction bases left unmatched: 12. The CDR3 DNA reads TGTGCCAGTAGCGCCGTCCCACAGGGGGAGGACTATGGCTACACCTTC. As protein: CASSAVPQGEDYGYTF.

CDR3 protein: CASRRTVNTEAFF. In nucleotides, the CDR3 is TGTGCCAGCAGAAGGACCGTGAACACTGAAGCTTTCTTT. The gene calls are TRBV6-4 and TRBJ1-1; D uncertain. The germline CDR1 and CDR2 sequences are MRHNA and SNTAGT. CDR3 size: 13 residues. The V and J ends lost 6 bases and 0 bases respectively, with 8 bases between them.

The rearrangement uses TRBV18 and TRBJ1-6, with D unclear. The CDR3 spans 16 residues. The germline CDR1 and CDR2 sequences are KGHSH and LQKENI. V dropped 1 base and J dropped 0 bases, with 7 bases sitting between them. CDR3 in DNA: TGTGCCAGCTCACCACAGGGAAGCTCCTATAATTCACCCCTCCACTTT. Protein sequence: CASSPQGSSYNSPLHF. Using reference TRBV18 and TRBJ1-6 for the parts outside the CDR3, the full variable domain is NAGVMQNPRHLVRRRGQEARLRCSPMKGHSHVYWYRQLPEEGLKFMVYLQKENIIDESGMPKERFSAEFPKEGPSILRIQQVVRGDSAAYFCASSPQGSSYNSPLHFGNGTRLTVT.

CDR3 DNA: TGTGCCAGCAGTTACGAAGGCAGGGGGATGGAGACCCAGTACTTC. Amino acid sequence: CASSYEGRGMETQYF. This rearrangement joins TRBV6-2 or TRBV6-3 to TRBJ2-5, with 7 nucleotides matching TRBD1. Germline V gene data show CDR1 as MNHEY and CDR2 as SVGEGT. CDR3 length: 15 residues. V was clipped by 2 bases and J by 5 bases; unmatched bases: 8.

J is TRBJ1-1 and V is TRBV6-6; a possible D gene is TRBD1 (5 bases). This CDR3 spans 15 amino acids. Trimming removed 4 bases at V and 1 base at J, with 13 bases between. Germline CDR1 MNHNY, CDR2 SVGAGI (reference sequence). The CDR3 region is CASSLLGGKNTEAFF. CDR3 in DNA: TGTGCCAGCAGTTTACTCGGGGGTAAGAACACTGAAGCTTTCTTT.

As DNA, the CDR3 is TGTGCCAGCCTAAAGACACACGATCCCGCGTGGAGCAATCAGCCCCAGCATTTT. Its protein is CASLKTHDPAWSNQPQHF. The chain employs TRBV19 and TRBJ1-5; D is unclear. Trimming pared 9 bases from V and 1 base from J, leaving 25 bases between. The CDR3 covers 18 residues. Germline assignment: CDR1 LNHDA and CDR2 SQIVND (reference sequence).

The rearrangement links TRBV3-1 (or the pseudogene TRBV3-2) to TRBJ1-2; D is unresolved. Germline lookup yields CDR1 LGHDT and CDR2 YNNKEL (reference sequence). There are 12 residues in the CDR3. Trimming shortened V by 5 bases and J by 5 bases, and 9 bases separated the two germline ends. Here the CDR3 reads CASSTQTYGYTF. The CDR3 nucleotides read TGTGCCAGCAGCACACAGACGTATGGCTACACCTTC.

The chain has TRBV6-1 and TRBJ2-7; 8 positions agree with TRBD1. Germline V gives CDR1 MNHNS, CDR2 SASEGT. With V trimmed by 3 bases and J by 2 bases, 6 bases remained unmatched. The CDR3 runs to 15 residues. The CDR3 DNA sequence: TGTGCCAGCAGTGAGCAGACAGGGGAGGCCTACGAGCAGTACTTC. Its translation: CASSEQTGEAYEQYF.

The chain combines TRBV19 with TRBJ1-5; D is ambiguous. The CDR3 extends over 12 amino acids. V lost 5 bases, J lost 6 bases, and 8 bases lay in between. The germline V gene encodes CDR1 LNHDA and CDR2 SQIVND (reference sequence). This CDR3 is CASSGYFQPQHF. CDR3 DNA: TGTGCCAGTAGTGGATACTTTCAGCCCCAGCATTTT.

The chain combines TRBV7-2 with TRBJ1-2; D gene unclear. This CDR3 has 13 amino acids. Germline CDR1 is SGHTA and CDR2 is FQGNSA. Trimming removed 4 bases from V and 4 bases from J, with 10 bases in between. The chain's CDR3 is CASSSNQAYGYTF. The CDR3 DNA follows: TGTGCCAGCAGCTCGAATCAGGCCTATGGCTACACCTTC. The full variable domain, completed using reference TRBV7-2 and TRBJ1-2, is GAGVSQSPSNKVTEKGKDVELRCDPISGHTALYWYRQSLGQGLEFLIYFQGNSAPDKSGLPSDRFSAERTGGSVSTLTIQRTQQEDSAVYLCASSSNQAYGYTFGSGTRLTVV.

The V and J genes are TRBV5-1 and TRBJ2-5; 12 nucleotides line up with TRBD2. The CDR3 has 15 residues. After removal of 4 bases from V and 5 bases from J, the junction contained 6 bases not matched to a gene. Germline CDR1 is SGHRS and CDR2 is YFSETQ. The chain's CDR3 is CASSPGLAGRETQYF. CDR3 sequence (DNA): TGCGCCAGCAGCCCAGGACTAGCGGGGCGGGAGACCCAGTACTTC. Variable domain in full (rest from reference TRBV5-1 and TRBJ2-5): KAGVTQTPRYLIKTRGQQVTLSCSPISGHRSVSWYQQTPGQGLQFLFEYFSETQRNKGNFPGRFSGRQFSNSRSEMNVSTLELGDSALYLCASSPGLAGRETQYFGPGTRLLVL.

CDR3 residues: CASKRGGTDTQYF. The CDR3 coding sequence is TGTGCCAGCAAGCGGGGGGGCACAGATACGCAGTATTTT. The rearrangement links TRBV12-1 to TRBJ2-3; whether TRBD2, the table's D call, matches the DNA was not checked. TRBV12-1 represents a pseudogene. CDR3 size: 13 residues.

This clone was detected a few times. The gene calls are TRBV7-9 and TRBJ1-1; D unclear. The germline CDR1 and CDR2 sequences are SEHNR and FQNEAQ (reference sequence). The V end lost 1 base, the J end lost 4 bases, and 4 bases lay between the germline ends. The CDR3 is made up of 12 amino acids. CDR3 residues: CASSLGVTEAFF. The CDR3 DNA reads TGTGCCAGCAGCTTAGGAGTCACTGAAGCTTTCTTT.

The chain uses TRBV9 and TRBJ2-5; 10 bases are shared with TRBD1. The junction had 6 bases not matched to a gene; V was cut back by 2 bases and J by 2 bases. The CDR3 sequence is 16 residues long. Per germline, CDR1 SGDLS and CDR2 YYNGEE. CDR3 protein: CASSVRQGATQETQYF. For the CDR3, the DNA is TGTGCCAGCAGCGTGCGACAGGGGGCCACACAAGAGACCCAGTACTTC.

This chain connects TRBV29-1 to TRBJ1-2; 8 bases agree with TRBD1. CDR3 length equals 15 residues. The J segment lost 4 bases and the V segment lost 6 bases, leaving 13 bases of the junction unmatched. The germline gives CDR1 SQVTM, CDR2 ANQGSEA. CDR3 sequence (DNA): TGCAGCGTCTCACTCCGGACAGGGAGGTTCTATGGCTACACCTTC. This translates into CSVSLRTGRFYGYTF.

The chain is built from TRBV30 and TRBJ2-7; 8 bases align to TRBD2. The CDR3 spans 15 residues. Germline CDR1 reads GTSNPN; CDR2 reads SVGIG (reference sequence). V was clipped by 3 bases and J by 4 bases; unmatched bases: 11. The CDR3 sequence is CAWSPSGGGRYEQYV. In DNA, the CDR3 is TGTGCCTGGAGCCCCTCCGGGGGGGGCCGGTACGAGCAGTACGTC.

The V call is TRBV29-1, the J call TRBJ2-4; the match to TRBD1 covers 8 bases. The CDR3 runs 13 residues. Germline CDR1 reads SQVTM; CDR2 reads ANQGSEA. Germline trimming cut 5 bases from V and 3 bases from J; bases unmatched to any gene: 3. CDR3 protein: CSVTQGGKNIQYF. The CDR3 DNA reads as TGCAGCGTTACACAGGGGGGCAAAAACATTCAGTACTTC.

CDR3 region: CASSVIESLSTDTQYF. CDR3 DNA: TGTGCCAGCAGCGTGATCGAGTCACTTAGCACAGATACGCAGTATTTT. The rearrangement uses TRBV9 and TRBJ2-3; no firm D call. The V end was cut by 2 bases, the J end by 0 bases, with 13 bases between. Per germline, CDR1 SGDLS and CDR2 YYNGEE. This CDR3 has 16 amino acids.